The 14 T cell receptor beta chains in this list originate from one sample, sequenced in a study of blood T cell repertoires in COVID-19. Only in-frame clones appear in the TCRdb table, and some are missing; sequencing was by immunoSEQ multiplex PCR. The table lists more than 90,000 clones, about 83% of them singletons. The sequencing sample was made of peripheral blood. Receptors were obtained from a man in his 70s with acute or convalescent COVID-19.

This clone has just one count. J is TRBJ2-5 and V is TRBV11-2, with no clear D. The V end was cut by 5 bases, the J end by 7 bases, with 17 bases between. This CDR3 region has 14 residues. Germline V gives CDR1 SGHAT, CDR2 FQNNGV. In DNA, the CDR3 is TGTGCCAGCAGCCCCGTCAGGCCTCACGGGACCCAGTACTTC. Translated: CASSPVRPHGTQYF.

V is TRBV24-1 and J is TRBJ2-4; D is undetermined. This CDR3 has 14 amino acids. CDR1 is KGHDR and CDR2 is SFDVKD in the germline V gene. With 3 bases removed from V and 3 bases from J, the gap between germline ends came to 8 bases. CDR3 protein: CATSDGGIKNIQYF. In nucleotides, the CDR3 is TGTGCCACCAGTGATGGCGGAATCAAAAACATTCAGTACTTC.

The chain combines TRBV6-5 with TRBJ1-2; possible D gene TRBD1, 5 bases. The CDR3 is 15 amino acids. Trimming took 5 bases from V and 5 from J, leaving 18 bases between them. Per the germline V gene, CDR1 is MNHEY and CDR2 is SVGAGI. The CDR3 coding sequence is TGTGCCAGCAGTCAGGAGGGACTTTCCGTATATGGCTACACCTTC. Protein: CASSQEGLSVYGYTF.

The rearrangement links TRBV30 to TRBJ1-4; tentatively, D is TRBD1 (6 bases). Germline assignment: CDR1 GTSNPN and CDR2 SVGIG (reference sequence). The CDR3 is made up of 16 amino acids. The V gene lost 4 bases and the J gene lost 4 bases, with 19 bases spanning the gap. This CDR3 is CAWMRGGGGFNEKLFF. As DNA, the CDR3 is TGTGCCTGGATGAGGGGGGGAGGAGGTTTTAATGAAAAACTGTTTTTT.

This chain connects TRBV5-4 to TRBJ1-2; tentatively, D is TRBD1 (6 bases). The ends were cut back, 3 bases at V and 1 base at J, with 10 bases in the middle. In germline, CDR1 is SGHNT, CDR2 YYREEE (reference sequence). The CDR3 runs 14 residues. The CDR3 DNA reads TGTGCCAGCAGCTGGACAGATCTTAACTATGGCTACACCTTC. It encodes CASSWTDLNYGYTF.

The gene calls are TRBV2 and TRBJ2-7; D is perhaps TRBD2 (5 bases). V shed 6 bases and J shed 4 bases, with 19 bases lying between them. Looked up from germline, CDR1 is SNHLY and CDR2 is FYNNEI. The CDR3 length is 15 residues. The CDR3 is CASRDRTSTRYEQYF. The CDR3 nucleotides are TGTGCCAGCAGAGATCGGACCTCCACTAGGTACGAGCAGTACTTC.

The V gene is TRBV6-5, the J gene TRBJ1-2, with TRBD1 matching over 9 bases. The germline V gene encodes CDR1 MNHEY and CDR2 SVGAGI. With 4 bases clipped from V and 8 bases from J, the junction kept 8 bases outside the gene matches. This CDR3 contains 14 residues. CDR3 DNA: TGTGCCAGCAGTTCTCCGGGACAGGGAAAGGGCTACACCTTC. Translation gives CASSSPGQGKGYTF.

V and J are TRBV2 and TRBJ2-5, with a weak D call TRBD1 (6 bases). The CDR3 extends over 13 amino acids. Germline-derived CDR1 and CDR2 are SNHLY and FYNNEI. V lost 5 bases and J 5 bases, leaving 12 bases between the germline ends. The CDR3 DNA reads TGTGCCAGCAGTCAACAGGGTGGGGAGACCCAGTACTTC. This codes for CASSQQGGETQYF.

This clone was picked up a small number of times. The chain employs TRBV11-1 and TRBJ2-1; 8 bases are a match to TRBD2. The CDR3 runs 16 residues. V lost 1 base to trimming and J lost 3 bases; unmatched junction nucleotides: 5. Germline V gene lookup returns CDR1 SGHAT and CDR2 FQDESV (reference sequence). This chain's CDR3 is CASSLGGAGVYNEQFF. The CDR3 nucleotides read TGTGCCAGCAGCTTAGGGGGAGCGGGGGTCTACAATGAGCAGTTCTTC.

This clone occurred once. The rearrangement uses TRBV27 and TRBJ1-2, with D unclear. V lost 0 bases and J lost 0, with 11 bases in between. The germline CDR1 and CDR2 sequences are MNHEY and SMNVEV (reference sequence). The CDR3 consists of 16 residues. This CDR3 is CASSLSTAPANYGYTF. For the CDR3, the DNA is TGTGCCAGCAGTTTATCCACCGCCCCAGCTAACTATGGCTACACCTTC.

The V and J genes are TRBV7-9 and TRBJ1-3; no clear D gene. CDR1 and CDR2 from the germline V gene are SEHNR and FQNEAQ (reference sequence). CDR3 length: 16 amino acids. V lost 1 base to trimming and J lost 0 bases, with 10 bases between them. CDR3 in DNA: TGTGCCAGCAGCTTAGGGGTCGGGATCTCTGGAAACACCATATATTTT. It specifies CASSLGVGISGNTIYF.

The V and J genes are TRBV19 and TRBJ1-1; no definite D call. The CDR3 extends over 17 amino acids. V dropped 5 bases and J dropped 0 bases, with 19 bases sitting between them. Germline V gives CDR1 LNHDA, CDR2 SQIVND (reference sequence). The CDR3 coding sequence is TGTGCCAGTAGTCTCCCACCGGCCCTACTAATGAACACTGAAGCTTTCTTT. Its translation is CASSLPPALLMNTEAFF. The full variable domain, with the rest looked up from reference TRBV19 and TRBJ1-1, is DGGITQSPKYLFRKEGQNVTLSCEQNLNHDAMYWYRQDPGQGLRLIYYSQIVNDFQKGDIAEGYSVSREKKESFPLTVTSAQKNPTAFYLCASSLPPALLMNTEAFFGQGTRLTVV.

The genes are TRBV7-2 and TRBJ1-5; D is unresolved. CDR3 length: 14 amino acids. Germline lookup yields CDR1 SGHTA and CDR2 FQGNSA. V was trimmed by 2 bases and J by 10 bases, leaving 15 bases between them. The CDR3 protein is CASSLQGSASPQHF. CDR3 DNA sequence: TGTGCCAGCAGCTTACAAGGGAGTGCCAGTCCCCAGCATTTT.

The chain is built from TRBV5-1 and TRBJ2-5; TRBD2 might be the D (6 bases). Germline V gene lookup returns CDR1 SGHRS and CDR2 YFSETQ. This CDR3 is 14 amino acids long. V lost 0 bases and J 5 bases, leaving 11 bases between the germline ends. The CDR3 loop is CASSLGRGAETQYF. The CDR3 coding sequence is TGCGCCAGCAGCTTGGGGAGGGGAGCCGAGACCCAGTACTTC.